The rows below give T cell receptor beta chains drawn from one sample of a study of T cells in Graves' hyperthyroidism and ophthalmopathy. MiXCR, run by TCRdb on the multiplex PCR reads, gives a single entry per CDR3 protein. The sample includes fewer than 650,000 distinct CDR3 sequences, 40% to 50% seen only once; the top ten take roughly 45%. Sequenced material: peripheral blood or thyroid tissue (not recorded which). These receptor sequences come from an adult woman with Graves' disease, either hyperthyroidism or ophthalmopathy (not recorded which). Each CDR3 is given with its conserved first and last residue. D genes are given only for firm matches. Clone size is shown for a subset of rows, as once, few, many or a class of expanded clone.

many 15 TRBJ1-6 TRBV20-1 - CSARGGGVLYSPLHF TGCAGTGCTAGAGGTGGGGGGGTGTTGTATTCACCCCTCCACTTT
few 13 TRBJ2-1 TRBV7-2 - CASSPQGGSEQFF TGTGCCAGCAGCCCACAGGGAGGCAGTGAGCAGTTCTTC
- 17 TRBJ2-6 TRBV7-3 - CASSEGALSSGANVLTF TGTGCCAGCAGCGAAGGGGCTTTGTCGTCTGGGGCCAACGTCCTGACTTTC
- 15 TRBJ1-3 TRBV11-2 - CASSSQSWGGNTIYF TGTGCCAGCAGCTCCCAGTCTTGGGGCGGAAACACCATATATTTT
many 16 TRBJ2-2 TRBV7-6 TRBD2 CASSSRGLAIAGELFF TGTGCCAGCAGTTCCCGGGGACTAGCGATCGCCGGGGAGCTGTTTTTT
- 14 TRBJ1-2 TRBV10-3 - CAISEPGADYGYTF TGTGCCATCAGTGAGCCGGGGGCGGACTATGGCTACACCTTC
- 13 TRBJ2-2 TRBV10-3 - CAISEGVTGELFF TGTGCCATCAGTGAAGGGGTCACCGGGGAGCTGTTTTTT
- 10 TRBJ1-2 TRBV20-1 - CSARGHGYTF TGCAGTGCTAGGGGGCATGGCTACACCTTC
many 14 TRBJ1-1 TRBV6-6 - CASSKQGMNTEAFF TGTGCCAGCAGCAAACAGGGCATGAACACTGAAGCTTTCTTT
few 14 TRBJ1-5 TRBV12-3/TRBV12-4 - CASSPPGLNQPQHF TGTGCCAGCAGTCCCCCAGGGCTCAATCAGCCCCAGCATTTT
once 15 TRBJ2-7 TRBV7-9 - CASSLARVGSYEQYF TGTGCCAGCAGTTTAGCCCGAGTAGGGTCCTACGAGCAGTACTTC
- 13 TRBJ2-7 TRBV7-9 - CASSSDRSYEQYF TGTGCCAGCAGCTCTGACCGATCCTACGAGCAGTACTTC
- 14 TRBJ2-5 TRBV15 TRBD2 CATSRAGTSETQYF TGTGCCACCAGCAGAGCCGGGACTAGCGAGACCCAGTACTTC
- 16 TRBJ2-5 TRBV7-7 - CASSLGRTNQEGNQYF TGTGCTAGCAGCTTAGGGAGGACTAATCAAGAGGGAAACCAGTACTTC
few 15 TRBJ2-7 TRBV11-2 - CASSRAGASLYEQYF TGTGCCAGCAGCCGGGCCGGGGCCAGCTTGTACGAGCAGTACTTC
few 16 TRBJ2-6 TRBV10-3 - CAISLRQISGANVLTF TGTGCCATCAGTCTAAGGCAGATCTCTGGGGCCAACGTCCTGACTTTC
- 15 TRBJ1-1 TRBV7-9 TRBD1 CASSPRTGFGTEAFF TGTGCCAGCAGCCCCCGGACAGGGTTTGGCACTGAAGCTTTCTTT
few 17 TRBJ1-1 TRBV7-3 TRBD1 CASSLKVAGGRNTEAFF TGTGCCAGCAGCTTAAAGGTAGCAGGGGGCAGGAACACTGAAGCTTTCTTT
many 12 TRBJ2-7 TRBV5-5 - CASSLYTWEQYF TGTGCCAGCAGCTTATACACCTGGGAGCAGTACTTC
- 12 TRBJ2-7 TRBV29-1 TRBD1 CSYGQGVYEQYF TGCAGCTACGGACAGGGGGTGTACGAGCAGTACTTC
- 16 TRBJ1-2 TRBV6-6 TRBD1 CASSYFGTGESYGYTF TGTGCCAGCAGTTACTTCGGGACAGGCGAAAGCTATGGCTACACCTTC
many 14 TRBJ1-4 TRBV20-1 - CSAIAPLANEKLFF TGCAGTGCTATCGCCCCGCTGGCTAATGAAAAACTGTTTTTT
- 16 TRBJ1-5 TRBV7-9 - CASSTRYQEGGGPQHF TGTGCCAGCAGCACTCGGTACCAAGAGGGGGGGGGGCCCCAGCATTTT
- 14 TRBJ1-5 TRBV7-2 TRBD1 CASSSDSGGGPQHF TGTGCCAGCAGCTCGGACTCAGGGGGAGGGCCCCAGCATTTT
many 13 TRBJ1-2 TRBV20-1 - CSAPTRGAYGYTF TGCAGTGCTCCTACCCGGGGCGCCTATGGCTACACCTTC
many 15 TRBJ1-1 TRBV5-1 - CASRLRTDMNTEAFF TGCGCCAGCCGCCTCCGAACGGACATGAACACTGAAGCTTTCTTT
few 16 TRBJ1-2 TRBV3-1 - CASSQVHGGTNYGYTF TGTGCCAGCAGCCAAGTCCACGGGGGCACTAACTATGGCTACACCTTC
- 19 TRBJ2-5 TRBV11-2 TRBD2 CASTPRVRASGSPGSTQYF TGTGCCAGCACCCCTCGGGTCAGGGCTAGCGGGAGCCCCGGTTCGACCCAGTACTTC
few 15 TRBJ1-5 TRBV25-1 - CASSPLSGGGQPQHF TGTGCCAGCTCACCACTTTCAGGAGGGGGTCAGCCCCAGCATTTT
many 14 TRBJ2-7 TRBV7-2 TRBD2 CASSLGSGNYEQYF TGTGCCAGCAGCTTAGGCAGCGGGAACTACGAGCAGTACTTC
- 18 TRBJ2-2 TRBV4-3 - CASSQVFSGTTGSGELFF TGCGCCAGCAGCCAAGTTTTCTCCGGGACAACCGGGTCCGGGGAGCTGTTTTTT
many 18 TRBJ2-5 TRBV11-2 TRBD2 CASSLGLLAVSNQETQYF TGTGCCAGCAGCTTAGGGTTACTAGCGGTATCAAACCAAGAGACCCAGTACTTC
- 13 TRBJ1-5 TRBV28 - CASTRSLNQPQHF TGTGCCAGCACTCGGTCCCTCAATCAGCCCCAGCATTTT
- 16 TRBJ1-5 TRBV10-2 - CASSSASSSLGQPQHF TGCGCCAGCAGTAGTGCCAGCAGCTCCCTAGGGCAGCCCCAGCATTTT
- 16 TRBJ1-5 TRBV12-3/TRBV12-4 TRBD1 CASSFGGGTGDQPQHF TGTGCCAGCAGTTTTGGAGGCGGGACAGGCGATCAGCCCCAGCATTTT
- 12 TRBJ2-5 TRBV20-1 - CSAQDRLQTQYF TGCAGTGCTCAAGACAGGCTCCAGACCCAGTACTTC
few 10 TRBJ2-7 TRBV29-1 - CSFMGYEQYF TGCAGCTTTATGGGGTACGAGCAGTACTTC
few 16 TRBJ1-5 TRBV25-1 TRBD1 CASSGTGGEGNQPQHF TGTGCCAGCAGTGGAACAGGGGGTGAAGGCAATCAGCCCCAGCATTTT
few 12 TRBJ1-2 TRBV29-1 - CSVPGASYGYTF TGCAGCGTACCGGGGGCCTCCTATGGCTACACCTTC
many 16 TRBJ2-5 TRBV15 - CATSRRQAPYQETQYF TGTGCCACCAGCAGGAGACAGGCCCCGTACCAAGAGACCCAGTACTTC
few 14 TRBJ1-1 TRBV19 TRBD1 CASSQGGRNTEAFF TGTGCCAGTTCACAGGGGGGCAGGAACACTGAAGCTTTCTTT
- 15 TRBJ2-7 TRBV19 TRBD1 CASSIGDRVSYEQYF TGTGCCAGTAGTATCGGTGACAGGGTATCGTACGAGCAGTACTTC
few 14 TRBJ2-7 TRBV7-3 - CASSSRGSAYEQYF TGTGCCAGCAGCTCCCGCGGGTCAGCCTACGAGCAGTACTTC
many 13 TRBJ1-1 TRBV7-9 TRBD1 CASTLTGTAKAFF TGTGCCAGCACCCTGACCGGGACAGCGAAAGCTTTCTTT
many 14 TRBJ1-5 TRBV7-6 - CASSAQRGSQPQHF TGTGCCAGCAGCGCCCAGCGGGGGTCTCAGCCCCAGCATTTT
- 15 TRBJ1-6 TRBV7-9 TRBD1 CASSLTGGSDSPLHF TGTGCCAGCAGCTTGACAGGGGGCAGTGATTCACCCCTCCACTTT
- 14 TRBJ1-1 TRBV2 - CASMSRVPNTEAFF TGTGCCAGCATGAGCCGGGTTCCGAACACTGAAGCTTTCTTT
many 13 TRBJ2-5 TRBV19 - CASSNTRMETQYF TGTGCCAGTAGTAACACCCGAATGGAGACCCAGTACTTC
many 14 TRBJ2-2 TRBV7-9 - CASTLGPNTGELFF TGTGCCAGCACCCTGGGACCGAACACCGGGGAGCTGTTTTTT
- 15 TRBJ2-7 TRBV19 - CASSRMGAPTYEQYF TGTGCCAGTAGTAGGATGGGCGCGCCTACCTACGAGCAGTACTTC
few 14 TRBJ1-2 TRBV4-2 TRBD1 CASSRTTGDYGYTF TGTGCCAGCAGTCGGACGACAGGGGACTATGGCTACACCTTC
- 15 TRBJ2-2 TRBV20-1 TRBD2 CSARASGTITGELFF TGCAGTGCTAGAGCCTCCGGGACTATCACCGGGGAGCTGTTTTTT
many 15 TRBJ2-5 TRBV2 - CASSESISDGETQYF TGTGCCAGCAGTGAGAGTATTTCCGATGGGGAGACCCAGTACTTC